This TCR beta chain was documented in a study of cytomegalovirus exposure and HLA in healthy donors. Study summary: The approximately 710 first-cohort repertoires and the 110 or so validation repertoires shared the same platform, a later analysis reported.

Sequencing was performed with immunoSEQ multiplex PCR; in TCRdb, only in-frame clones are kept and a portion is missing. The sample contains some 80,000 clones, almost 97% of which appear only once. CDR1 and CDR2 (germline): ENHRY, SYGVKD. Unmatched junction bases numbered 8, after V lost 3 bases and J lost 3 bases. CDR3 length: 18 amino acids. The TCR originated in a man between 18 and 29 years old in good health and CMV-seropositive. This chain links TRBV10-3 with TRBJ2-1, with 13 positions matching TRBD2. Sequences were obtained from PBMCs. CDR3 sequence reads: CAISDVPGLAGFYNEQFF. DNA of the CDR3: TGTGCCATCAGTGACGTCCCGGGACTAGCGGGATTCTACAATGAGCAGTTCTTC.